This is a list of T cell receptor beta chains from one sample in a study of cytomegalovirus exposure and HLA in healthy donors. Measured with immunoSEQ multiplex PCR; TCRdb has only the in-frame clones, and not every one. This sample carries under 150,000 clones, more than 75% of them seen once, and the ten largest clones take less than 3%. The sample taken for sequencing was PBMCs. The receptors come from a man aged 45-65 years in good health and CMV-seronegative. Each CDR3 is given with its conserved first and last residue. The order of the fields is D gene, V gene, J gene, clone size, CDR3 protein, CDR3 DNA. D genes are given only for firm matches. For some rows the clone size is stated as once, few or many, or as a class when expanded; others skip it.

NA,TRBV7-2,TRBJ1-1,few,CASSAGGTRNTEAFF,TGTGCCAGCAGCGCCGGTGGGACAAGGAACACTGAAGCTTTCTTT
NA,TRBV5-1,TRBJ2-3,NA,CASSLGVDTQYF,TGCGCCAGCAGCTTAGGGGTTGATACGCAGTATTTT
TRBD2,TRBV5-1,TRBJ2-5,NA,CASSSRLAGLQETQYF,TGCGCCAGCAGCTCAAGACTAGCGGGGTTGCAAGAGACCCAGTACTTC
TRBD1,TRBV5-1,TRBJ2-7,NA,CASTDRVTHEQYF,TGCGCCAGCACGGACAGGGTAACCCACGAGCAGTACTTC
NA,TRBV19,TRBJ2-7,few,CASSGGGRPRAYEQYF,TGTGCCAGTAGTGGGGGGGGGCGACCCCGTGCCTACGAGCAGTACTTC
NA,TRBV9,TRBJ2-7,NA,CASSVGVGVDYEQYF,TGTGCCAGCAGCGTTGGGGTAGGGGTAGACTACGAGCAGTACTTC
NA,TRBV5-4,TRBJ1-6,few,CASSLDAGRSYNSPLHF,TGTGCCAGCAGCTTAGACGCGGGGAGGTCCTATAATTCACCCCTCCACTTT
TRBD1,TRBV19,TRBJ1-2,NA,CASTPWIGGVEAGYTF,TGTGCCAGTACCCCCTGGATAGGGGGCGTCGAGGCTGGCTACACCTTC
TRBD1,TRBV5-6,TRBJ1-2,few,CASSPGQGANYGYTF,TGTGCCAGCAGCCCTGGACAGGGGGCTAACTATGGCTACACCTTC
NA,TRBV5-1,TRBJ2-1,NA,CASKPTPHSYNEQFF,TGCGCCAGCAAACCTACCCCCCACTCCTACAATGAGCAGTTCTTC
NA,TRBV6-5,TRBJ1-4,once,CASSYFGSSSEKLFF,TGTGCCAGCAGTTACTTTGGGAGCTCAAGTGAAAAACTGTTTTTT
TRBD2,TRBV9,TRBJ2-7,NA,CASSSTRTSGRYEQYF,TGTGCCAGCAGCTCCACCCGGACTAGCGGGAGGTACGAGCAGTACTTC
TRBD1,TRBV4-2,TRBJ1-5,once,CASSQTTGGLNQPQHF,TGTGCCAGCAGCCAAACTACAGGGGGCCTCAATCAGCCCCAGCATTTT
NA,TRBV18,TRBJ1-3,once,CASSRPQDTIYF,TGTGCCAGCTCAAGGCCGCAGGACACCATATATTTT
NA,TRBV29-1,TRBJ2-5,NA,CSVERQVEETQYF,TGCAGCGTTGAACGACAGGTGGAGGAGACCCAGTACTTC
NA,TRBV18,TRBJ2-1,NA,CASSPNGVNEQFF,TGTGCCAGCTCACCAAACGGAGTCAATGAGCAGTTCTTC
TRBD1,TRBV5-1,TRBJ2-6,NA,CASSTQQGDGSGANVLTF,TGCGCCAGCAGCACTCAACAGGGGGATGGCTCTGGGGCCAACGTCCTGACTTTC
TRBD2,TRBV30,TRBJ2-5,once,CAWSVGTRPGTQYF,TGTGCCTGGAGTGTAGGGACTAGACCAGGGACCCAGTACTTC
NA,TRBV5-4,TRBJ2-7,few,CASSLPGRYEQYF,TGTGCCAGCAGCTTGCCGGGGAGATACGAGCAGTACTTC
NA,TRBV27,TRBJ1-4,few,CASSPTQFPNEKLFF,TGTGCCAGCAGCCCTACTCAATTCCCTAATGAAAAACTGTTTTTT
NA,TRBV19,TRBJ2-1,NA,CASSIWGSGTTGRNEQFF,TGTGCCAGTAGCATCTGGGGGAGCGGTACCACTGGGAGGAATGAGCAGTTCTTC
NA,TRBV30,TRBJ1-1,NA,CAWSFSGGYTEAFF,TGTGCCTGGAGTTTCAGCGGGGGGTACACTGAAGCTTTCTTT
NA,TRBV6-1,TRBJ1-3,NA,CASGRQGKQNTIYF,TGTGCCAGCGGTCGGCAGGGGAAACAAAACACCATATATTTT
NA,TRBV28,TRBJ2-5,NA,CASSFGARQETQYF,TGTGCCAGCAGTTTCGGAGCCAGACAAGAGACCCAGTACTTC
TRBD2,TRBV6-5,TRBJ2-2,NA,CASSTGLANTGELFF,TGTGCCAGCAGTACCGGACTAGCTAACACCGGGGAGCTGTTTTTT
NA,TRBV2,TRBJ1-4,NA,CASSDNQGGEKLFF,TGTGCCAGCAGTGATAACCAGGGAGGTGAAAAACTGTTTTTT
TRBD1,TRBV5-1,TRBJ2-7,NA,CASRERGQKNYKQYF,TGCGCCAGCAGAGAAAGGGGGCAGAAAAACTACAAGCAGTACTTC
NA,TRBV18,TRBJ1-6,few,CASSPSDSPLHF,TGTGCCAGCTCACCATCGGATTCACCCCTCCACTTT
NA,TRBV7-3,TRBJ2-7,NA,CASSSQGGEQYF,TGTGCCAGCAGCTCCCAGGGGGGCGAGCAGTACTTC
NA,TRBV5-1,TRBJ1-4,once,CASSLAGGESEKLFF,TGCGCCAGCAGCTTGGCCGGGGGGGAAAGTGAAAAACTGTTTTTT
NA,TRBV4-1,TRBJ2-5,NA,CASSQGGQEGTQYF,TGCGCCAGCAGCCAAGGCGGACAGGAGGGGACCCAGTACTTC
TRBD1,TRBV2,TRBJ1-1,NA,CASRGDRGHSMNTEAFF,TGTGCCAGCAGGGGGGACAGGGGGCATTCCATGAACACTGAAGCTTTCTTT
NA,TRBV18,TRBJ2-5,NA,CASSPPEGMETQYF,TGTGCCAGCTCACCACCGGAGGGGATGGAGACCCAGTACTTC
NA,TRBV29-1,TRBJ2-1,NA,CSVEVLNEQFF,TGCAGCGTTGAAGTCCTAAATGAGCAGTTCTTC
TRBD2,TRBV11-2,TRBJ2-3,NA,CASSFSGGAVDTQYF,TGTGCCAGCAGCTTTAGCGGGGGGGCCGTAGATACGCAGTATTTT
NA,TRBV28,TRBJ2-1,once,CASSLAFEQFF,TGTGCCAGCAGTCTAGCGTTTGAGCAGTTCTTC
TRBD1,TRBV5-1,TRBJ2-2,NA,CASAIRPGQGVTGELFF,TGCGCCAGCGCAATTCGGCCGGGACAGGGGGTCACCGGGGAGCTGTTTTTT
TRBD2,TRBV7-9,TRBJ2-1,NA,CASSLGLYNEQFF,TGTGCCAGCAGCTTGGGACTATACAATGAGCAGTTCTTC
NA,TRBV6-1,TRBJ2-7,NA,CASSEPTGSIYEQYF,TGTGCCAGCAGTGAACCCACAGGGAGTATCTACGAGCAGTACTTC
TRBD1,TRBV7-8,TRBJ1-2,few,CASSLWTGGYGYTF,TGTGCCAGCAGCCTCTGGACAGGGGGCTATGGCTACACCTTC
NA,TRBV6-5,TRBJ2-5,NA,CASSYYLGGVQETQYF,TGTGCCAGCAGTTACTATCTAGGGGGGGTCCAAGAGACCCAGTACTTC
TRBD2,TRBV9,TRBJ2-5,NA,CASSALAGSETQYF,TGTGCCAGCAGCGCACTAGCGGGGAGTGAGACCCAGTACTTC
NA,TRBV15,TRBJ1-1,NA,CATSRGRFAFEAFF,TGTGCCACCAGCAGAGGCCGATTTGCGTTTGAAGCTTTCTTT
NA,TRBV6-1,TRBJ2-1,NA,CASSELESGEQFF,TGTGCCAGCAGTGAACTGGAATCGGGGGAGCAGTTCTTC
TRBD2,TRBV9,TRBJ2-1,NA,CASSVVSTSGSPQNEQFF,TGTGCCAGCAGCGTAGTTTCCACTAGCGGGAGTCCCCAGAATGAGCAGTTCTTC
NA,TRBV30,TRBJ2-1,NA,CAWSEPGLKSSYNEQFF,TGTGCCTGGAGTGAACCGGGACTCAAAAGCTCCTACAATGAGCAGTTCTTC
NA,TRBV6-4,TRBJ2-3,NA,CASSDSVGSTDTQYF,TGTGCCAGCAGTGACTCGGTCGGGAGCACAGATACGCAGTATTTT
NA,TRBV1,TRBJ1-4,NA,CTSKSQGKTNEKLFF,TGCACCAGTAAGTCACAGGGGAAGACTAATGAAAAACTGTTTTTT
NA,TRBV4-2,TRBJ1-1,few,CASSQEEGLLNTEAFF,TGTGCCAGCAGCCAAGAGGAGGGATTATTGAACACTGAAGCTTTCTTT
TRBD2,TRBV14,TRBJ2-7,NA,CASSRTGTSGAYEQYF,TGTGCCAGCAGCCGTACCGGGACTAGCGGGGCCTACGAGCAGTACTTC
NA,TRBV6-1,TRBJ1-4,NA,CASATNRPTNEKLFF,TGTGCCAGCGCTACTAACAGGCCAACTAATGAAAAACTGTTTTTT
NA,TRBV19,TRBJ1-5,NA,CASSMNGETSNQPQHF,TGTGCCAGTAGTATGAACGGGGAAACTAGCAATCAGCCCCAGCATTTT
NA,TRBV7-6,TRBJ1-3,NA,CASSLGGVAGNTIYF,TGTGCCAGCAGCTTAGGGGGGGTGGCAGGAAACACCATATATTTT
TRBD1,TRBV5-1,TRBJ2-7,NA,CASSFGTGTYEQYF,TGCGCCAGCAGCTTCGGGACAGGGACCTACGAGCAGTACTTC
TRBD2,TRBV15,TRBJ2-1,NA,CATSRIGALSAGVYNEQFF,TGTGCCACCAGCAGAATTGGGGCTTTATCAGCGGGAGTTTACAATGAGCAGTTCTTC